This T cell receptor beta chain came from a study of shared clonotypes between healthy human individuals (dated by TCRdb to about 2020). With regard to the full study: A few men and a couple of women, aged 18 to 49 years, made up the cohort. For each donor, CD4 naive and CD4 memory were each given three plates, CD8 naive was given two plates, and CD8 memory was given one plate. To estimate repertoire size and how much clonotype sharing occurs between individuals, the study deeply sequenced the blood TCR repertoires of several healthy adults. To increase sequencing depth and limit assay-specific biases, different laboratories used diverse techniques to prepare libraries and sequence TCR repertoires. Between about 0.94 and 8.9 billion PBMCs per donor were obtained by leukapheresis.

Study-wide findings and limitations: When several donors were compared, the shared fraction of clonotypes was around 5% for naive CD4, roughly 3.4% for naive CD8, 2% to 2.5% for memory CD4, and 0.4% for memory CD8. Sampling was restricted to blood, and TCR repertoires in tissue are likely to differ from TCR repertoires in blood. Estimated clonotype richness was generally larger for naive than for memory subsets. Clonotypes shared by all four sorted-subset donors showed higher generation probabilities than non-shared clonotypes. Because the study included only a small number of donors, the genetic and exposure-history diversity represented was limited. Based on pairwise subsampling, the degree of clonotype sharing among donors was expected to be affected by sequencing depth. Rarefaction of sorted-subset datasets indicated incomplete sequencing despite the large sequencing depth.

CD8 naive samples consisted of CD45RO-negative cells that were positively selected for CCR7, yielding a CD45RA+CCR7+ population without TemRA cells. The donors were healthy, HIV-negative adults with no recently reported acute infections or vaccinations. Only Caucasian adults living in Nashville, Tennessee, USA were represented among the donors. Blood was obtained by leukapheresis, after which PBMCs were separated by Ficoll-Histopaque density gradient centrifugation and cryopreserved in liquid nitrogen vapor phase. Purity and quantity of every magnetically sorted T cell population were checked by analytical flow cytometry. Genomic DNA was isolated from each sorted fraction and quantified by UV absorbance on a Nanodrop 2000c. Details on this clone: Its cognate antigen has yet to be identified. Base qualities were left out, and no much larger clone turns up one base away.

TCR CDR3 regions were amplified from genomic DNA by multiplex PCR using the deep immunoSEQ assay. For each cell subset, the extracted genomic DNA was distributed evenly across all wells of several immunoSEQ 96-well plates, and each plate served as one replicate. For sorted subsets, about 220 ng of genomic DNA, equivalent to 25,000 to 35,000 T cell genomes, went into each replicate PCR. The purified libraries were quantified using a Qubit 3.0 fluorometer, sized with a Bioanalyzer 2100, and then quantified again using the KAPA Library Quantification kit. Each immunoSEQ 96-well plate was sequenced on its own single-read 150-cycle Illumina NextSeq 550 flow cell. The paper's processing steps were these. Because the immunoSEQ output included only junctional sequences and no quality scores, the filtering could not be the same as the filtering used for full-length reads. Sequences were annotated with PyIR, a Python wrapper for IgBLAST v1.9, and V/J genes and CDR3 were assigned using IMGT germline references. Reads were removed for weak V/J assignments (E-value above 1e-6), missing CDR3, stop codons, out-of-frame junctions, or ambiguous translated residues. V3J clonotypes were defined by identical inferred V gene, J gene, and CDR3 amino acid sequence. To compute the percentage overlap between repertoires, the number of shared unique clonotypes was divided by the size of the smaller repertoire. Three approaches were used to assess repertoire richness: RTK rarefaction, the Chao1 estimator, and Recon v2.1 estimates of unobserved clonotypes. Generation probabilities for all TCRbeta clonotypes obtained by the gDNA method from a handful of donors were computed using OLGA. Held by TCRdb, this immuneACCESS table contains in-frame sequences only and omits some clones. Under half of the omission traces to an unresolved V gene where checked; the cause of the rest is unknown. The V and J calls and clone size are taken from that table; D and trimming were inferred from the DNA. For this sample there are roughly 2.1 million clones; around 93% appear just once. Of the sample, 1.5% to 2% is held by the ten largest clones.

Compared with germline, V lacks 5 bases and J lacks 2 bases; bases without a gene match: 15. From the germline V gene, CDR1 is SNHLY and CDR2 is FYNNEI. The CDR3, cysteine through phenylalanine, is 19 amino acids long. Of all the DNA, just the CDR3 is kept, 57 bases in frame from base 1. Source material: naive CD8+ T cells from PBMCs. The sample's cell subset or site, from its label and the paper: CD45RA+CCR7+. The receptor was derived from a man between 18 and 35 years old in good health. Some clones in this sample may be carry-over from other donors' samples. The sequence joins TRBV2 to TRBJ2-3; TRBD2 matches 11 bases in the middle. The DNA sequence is TGTGCCAGCAGTAGAGCCTGGGTTGGGACTAGCGGAATCACAGATACGCAGTATTTT. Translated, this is CASSRAWVGTSGITDTQYF. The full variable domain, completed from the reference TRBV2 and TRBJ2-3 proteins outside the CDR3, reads EPEVTQTPSHQVTQMGQEVILRCVPISNHLYFYWYRQILGQKVEFLVSFYNNEISEKSEIFDDQFSVERPDGSNFTLKIRSTKLEDSAMYFCASSRAWVGTSGITDTQYFGPGTRLTVL.